The 6 T cell receptor beta chains below come from one sample, sequenced in a study of PD-1 blockade in mismatch repair-deficient tumors. Clones were sequenced by immunoSEQ multiplex PCR, and TCRdb holds only the in-frame ones, with some missing. The data hold 50,000 to 75,000 clones, with roughly 88% observed a single time. Sequencing was performed on peripheral blood, taken 52 weeks after starting pembrolizumab. These receptors all stem from an adult with mismatch repair-deficient cancer.

This chain joins TRBV30 and TRBJ2-7; perhaps TRBD2 as D (6 bases). Germline CDR1 and CDR2: GTSNPN and SVGIG (reference sequence). The CDR3 spans 13 residues. Trimming removed 5 bases at V and 5 bases at J, with 16 bases between. The CDR3 loop is CAWWGDRADEQYF. The CDR3 nucleotides read TGTGCCTGGTGGGGGGATAGGGCGGACGAGCAGTACTTC.

The V gene is TRBV28, the J gene TRBJ1-4, with TRBD1 as a possible D gene (5 bases). This CDR3 region has 16 residues. The V end was cut by 3 bases, the J end by 0 bases, with 11 bases between. CDR1 and CDR2 from the germline V gene are MDHEN and SYDVKM. CDR3 DNA sequence: TGTGCCAGCAGTTTGTCCAGGGCTCCAACTAATGAAAAACTGTTTTTT. Translation: CASSLSRAPTNEKLFF.

The gene calls are TRBV11-2 and TRBJ2-1; D gene uncertain. This CDR3 is 14 amino acids long. Trimming took 2 bases from V and 2 from J, leaving 7 bases between them. Germline CDR1 reads SGHAT; CDR2 reads FQNNGV. In DNA, the CDR3 is TGTGCCAGCAGCTTATCGGGCCCCTACAATGAGCAGTTCTTC. Translated: CASSLSGPYNEQFF.

The CDR3 region is CASSADSSNQPQHF. In DNA form, the CDR3 reads TGTGCCAGCAGCGCGGACAGCAGCAATCAGCCCCAGCATTTT. The chain employs TRBV6-1 and TRBJ1-5, with a weak D call TRBD1 (6 bases). Per the germline V gene, CDR1 is MNHNS and CDR2 is SASEGT. The CDR3 covers 14 residues. Trimming removed 6 bases from V and 1 base from J, with 10 bases in between.

This clone was seen just once. One junction end does not reproduce the germline sequence, and a read error may be involved. This chain links TRBV2 with TRBJ2-3, with TRBD2 matching 8 bases. Germline-derived CDR1 and CDR2 are SNHLY and FYNNEI. This CDR3 comprises 15 residues. The CDR3 is CASSEAGGGTDTQYF. CDR3 DNA sequence: TGTGCCAGCAGCGAAGCCGGGGGGGGCACAGATACGCAGTATTTT.

The chain couples TRBV5-6 to TRBJ1-4, with D possibly being TRBD1 (5 bases). In germline, CDR1 is SGHDT, CDR2 YYEEEE. V dropped 1 base and J dropped 2 bases, with 9 bases sitting between them. The CDR3 has 15 amino acids. The CDR3 DNA reads as TGTGCCAGCAGCTTGTCAGGGTCCACTAATGAAAAACTGTTTTTT. This codes for CASSLSGSTNEKLFF.